Below are 27 T cell receptor beta chains sequenced from a single sample in a study of blood T cell repertoires in COVID-19. The protocol was immunoSEQ multiplex PCR, while the TCRdb copy is restricted to in-frame clones and leaves out a portion. This table has roughly 340,000 clones, around 91% appearing once. The sequenced material came from PBMCs or T cells enriched from blood (not recorded which). The source of these receptors is a young man who had recovered from COVID-19.

The sample holds a few counts of this clone. This chain uses TRBV25-1 with TRBJ2-6, with a weak D call TRBD1 (6 bases). Per the germline V gene, CDR1 is MGHDK and CDR2 is SYGVNS. Trimming left V 3 bases short and J 1 base short, with 7 bases between. CDR3 length: 15 residues. The CDR3 region is CASSDDRSGANVLTF. DNA for the CDR3: TGTGCCAGCAGTGATGACAGGTCTGGGGCCAACGTCCTGACTTTC.

The J gene is TRBJ2-2, the V gene TRBV19; D is possibly TRBD1 (6 bases). The V and J ends lost 6 bases and 0 bases respectively, with 11 bases between them. Per germline, CDR1 LNHDA and CDR2 SQIVND (reference sequence). This CDR3 has 15 residues. The CDR3 loop reads CASRLGQTNTGELFF. In DNA, the CDR3 is TGTGCCAGTAGGCTCGGACAGACGAACACCGGGGAGCTGTTTTTT.

The V and J genes are TRBV28 and TRBJ1-5; D gene unclear. The CDR3 runs to 14 residues. Between the trimmed V and J ends, which lost 3 bases and 7 bases, there was a span of 13 bases. Germline CDR1 MDHEN, CDR2 SYDVKM. CDR3 sequence (DNA): TGTGCCAGCAGTTTCGCCGGTTACCGGCAGCCCCAGCATTTT. It yields the protein CASSFAGYRQPQHF. The full variable domain, its missing parts supplied by reference TRBV28 and TRBJ1-5, is DVKVTQSSRYLVKRTGEKVFLECVQDMDHENMFWYRQDPGLGLRLIYFSYDVKMKEKGDIPEGYSVSREKKERFSLILESASTNQTSMYLCASSFAGYRQPQHFGDGTRLSIL.

In DNA, the CDR3 is TGCGCCAGCATGGCCAACAGCAATCAGCCCCAGCATTTT. It is translated as CASMANSNQPQHF. This chain links TRBV10-2 with TRBJ1-5; no reliable D call. The CDR3 length is 13 residues. Germline CDR1 is WSHSY and CDR2 is SAAADI. Deletions cut 7 bases from V and 1 base from J, with 8 bases between.

A remark on this clone: The sample carries other DNA sequences with the same CDR3. V and J are TRBV7-9 and TRBJ1-3; D possibly corresponds to TRBD1 (6 bases). V lost 0 bases and J lost 1, with 7 bases in between. In germline, CDR1 is SEHNR, CDR2 FQNEAQ (reference sequence). The CDR3 contains 15 residues. In DNA, the CDR3 is TGTGCCAGCAGCTTAGCAGGGGGTTCTGGAAACACCATATATTTT. The encoded protein is CASSLAGGSGNTIYF.

This clone was counted between two and nine times. At the DNA level, this CDR3 is encoded by other sequences in the same sample as well. CDR3 loop: CASSLDRNYGYTF. In DNA form, the CDR3 reads TGCGCCAGCAGCTTAGACAGAAACTATGGCTACACCTTC. This chain joins TRBV5-1 and TRBJ1-2; D perhaps matches TRBD1 (5 bases). The CDR3 extends over 13 amino acids. V shed 2 bases and J shed 2 bases, with 7 bases lying between them. Germline CDR1 reads SGHRS; CDR2 reads YFSETQ. Full variable domain (remainder filled in from reference TRBV5-1 and TRBJ1-2): KAGVTQTPRYLIKTRGQQVTLSCSPISGHRSVSWYQQTPGQGLQFLFEYFSETQRNKGNFPGRFSGRQFSNSRSEMNVSTLELGDSALYLCASSLDRNYGYTFGSGTRLTVV.

This chain connects TRBV24-1 to TRBJ2-5; D unclear. The V end was cut by 2 bases, the J end by 5 bases, with 8 bases between. CDR1 and CDR2 from the germline V gene are KGHDR and SFDVKD. There are 13 residues in the CDR3. The CDR3: CATSDWALETQYF. CDR3 nucleotides: TGTGCCACCAGTGATTGGGCCCTGGAGACCCAGTACTTC.

This clone appeared many times. This sequence joins TRBV5-6 and TRBJ2-7; possibly TRBD1 for D (5 bases). CDR1 is SGHDT, CDR2 YYEEEE, per germline. The length of the CDR3 is 11 residues. Deletions cut 7 bases from V and 4 bases from J, with 9 bases between. CDR3 region: CASSRQYEQYF. For the CDR3, the DNA is TGTGCCAGCTCGCGACAGTACGAGCAGTACTTC.

V usage is TRBV27 and J usage is TRBJ1-5; 8 bases match TRBD1. The CDR3 length is 15 residues. The V segment lost 2 bases and the J segment 5 bases; nucleotides outside the gene matches: 5. CDR1 and CDR2 from the germline V gene are MNHEY and SMNVEV (reference sequence). The CDR3 DNA reads TGTGCCAGCAGTTTAGGTTCAGGGGGCTATCAGCCCCAGCATTTT. The encoded protein is CASSLGSGGYQPQHF.

The V and J genes are TRBV19 and TRBJ1-5, with unresolved D. V gave up 3 bases and J gave up 7 bases, with 10 bases separating them. CDR1 LNHDA and CDR2 SQIVND come from the germline V gene (reference sequence). CDR3 length: 13 residues. CDR3 coding DNA: TGTGCCAGTAGTATCGGAGAGAGGCAGCCCCAGCATTTT. This translates into CASSIGERQPQHF.

This clone has only one observation. V gene TRBV27 combines with J gene TRBJ1-2, with a weak D call TRBD1 (5 bases). V was clipped by 5 bases and J by 7 bases, with 14 bases between them. Germline V gene sequence: CDR1 MNHEY, CDR2 SMNVEV (reference sequence). The length of the CDR3 is 13 residues. In DNA, the CDR3 is TGTGCCAGCAGTGCCCCAGGGAAGGGTGGCTACACCTTC. Translation: CASSAPGKGGYTF.

The chain uses TRBV28 and TRBJ2-3; TRBD2 matches 8 bases. In germline, CDR1 is MDHEN, CDR2 SYDVKM. The ends lost 4 bases at V and 2 bases at J; junction bases unmatched: 11. This CDR3 is built from 17 residues. The CDR3 reads CASSSPQRESPTDTQYF. DNA for the CDR3: TGTGCCAGCAGTTCCCCCCAGCGGGAGTCTCCCACAGATACGCAGTATTTT.

J is TRBJ2-7 and V is TRBV3-1 (or the pseudogene TRBV3-2); D gene ambiguous. This CDR3 comprises 16 residues. Germline V gene lookup returns CDR1 LGHDT and CDR2 YNNKEL (reference sequence). Trimming shortened V by 0 bases and J by 0 bases, and 12 bases separated the two germline ends. CDR3 in DNA: TGTGCCAGCAGCCAAGATAATCGACACAACTCCTACGAGCAGTACTTC. Translated, it gives CASSQDNRHNSYEQYF.

The gene calls are TRBV4-3 and TRBJ2-1, with TRBD2 matching over 9 bases. The CDR3 consists of 16 residues. Germline V gives CDR1 LGHNA, CDR2 YSLEER. V trimming: 0 bases; J trimming: 7 bases; junction bases outside the gene matches: 7. The CDR3, as DNA: TGCGCCAGCAGCCAAGATTTAGCGGGAGTATTAAATGAGCAGTTCTTC. Residues: CASSQDLAGVLNEQFF.

This clone was observed a single time. This chain uses TRBV6-5 with TRBJ1-2, with 7 bases aligning to TRBD1. The CDR3 spans 14 residues. The V segment lost 6 bases and the J segment 10 bases; nucleotides outside the gene matches: 14. Germline V CDR1 and CDR2: MNHEY, SVGAGI. For the CDR3, the DNA is TGTGCCAGCAGGGGAACCGGGACAGCCCTGATCTACACCTTC. Translated: CASRGTGTALIYTF.

This rearrangement joins TRBV9 to TRBJ1-6, with no clear D. Germline V gives CDR1 SGDLS, CDR2 YYNGEE. The V end lost 3 bases, the J end lost 2 bases, and 6 bases lay between the germline ends. The CDR3 is 14 residues long. DNA of the CDR3: TGTGCCAGCAGCGCACAGACCTATAATTCACCCCTCCACTTT. Protein product: CASSAQTYNSPLHF.

About this clone: The sample contains more than one DNA sequence encoding this CDR3. The chain recombines TRBV7-3 with TRBJ1-1; TRBD1 might be the D (6 bases). V lost 5 bases, J lost 1 base, and 8 bases lay in between. CDR3 size: 13 residues. CDR1 is SGHTA, CDR2 FQGTGA, per germline. CDR3 bases: TGTGCCAGCAGCCGACAGGAGAACACTGAAGCTTTCTTT. Residues: CASSRQENTEAFF.

This chain uses TRBV5-4 with TRBJ2-5; 7 bases map to TRBD2. CDR1 and CDR2 from the germline V gene are SGHNT and YYREEE (reference sequence). V was clipped by 1 base and J by 0 bases; unmatched bases: 6. This CDR3 is built from 16 residues. The CDR3 loop reads CASSLQVGGYQETQYF. CDR3 bases: TGTGCCAGCAGCTTGCAAGTGGGAGGGTACCAAGAGACCCAGTACTTC. The full variable domain, in which reference TRBV5-4 and TRBJ2-5 provide the parts outside the CDR3, is ETGVTQSPTHLIKTRGQQVTLRCSSQSGHNTVSWYQQALGQGPQFIFQYYREEENGRGNFPPRFSGLQFPNYSSELNVNALELDDSALYLCASSLQVGGYQETQYFGPGTRLLVL.

This chain joins TRBV7-8 and TRBJ2-7; 10 nucleotides agree with TRBD1. Trimming at V came to 4 bases and at J to 3 bases, leaving 9 bases not matched to a gene. This CDR3 contains 16 residues. Germline V gene data show CDR1 as SGHVS and CDR2 as FQNEAQ. Here the CDR3 DNA reads TGTGCCAGCAGCTCCCATTTGACAGGGGGCGGCTACGAGCAGTACTTC. Translated, it gives CASSSHLTGGGYEQYF.

The V call is TRBV7-3, the J call TRBJ1-1; 10 positions match TRBD1. V shed 1 base, J shed 8 bases, and the junction held 16 bases outside the gene matches. The CDR3 spans 18 residues. The germline CDR1 and CDR2 sequences are SGHTA and FQGTGA. In nucleotides, the CDR3 is TGTGCCAGCAGCTTAAATCCCCCTCGGGACAGGGGTCGCCTCGAAGCTTTCTTT. Amino acids: CASSLNPPRDRGRLEAFF.

Turning to this clone: An end of the junction does not agree with germline; a read error may underlie this. CDR3 residues: CASSRNTEAFF. The DNA for the CDR3 is TGTGCCAGCAGTCGTAACACCGAAGCTTTCTTT. The chain combines TRBV6-2 or TRBV6-3 with TRBJ1-1; the D is unclear. The length of the CDR3 is 11 residues. The germline V gene has CDR1 MNHEY and CDR2 SVGEGT.

The chain combines TRBV2 with TRBJ2-1, with D possibly being TRBD1 (5 bases). CDR3 length equals 15 residues. Germline CDR1 SNHLY, CDR2 FYNNEI. Between the trimmed V and J ends, which lost 6 bases and 0 bases, there was a span of 12 bases. The CDR3 sequence: CASRDTGSSYNEQFF. In DNA form, the CDR3 reads TGTGCCAGCAGGGATACAGGAAGCTCCTACAATGAGCAGTTCTTC.

This clone was recorded many times. This chain links TRBV5-1 with TRBJ1-3; D is unclear. Per the germline V gene, CDR1 is SGHRS and CDR2 is YFSETQ. This CDR3 is 16 amino acids long. Trimming cost V 3 bases and J 2 bases, with 15 bases left between them. CDR3 sequence: CASSSPPLRAGNTIYF. The CDR3 DNA reads as TGCGCCAGCAGCTCCCCCCCACTGAGGGCTGGAAACACCATATATTTT.

J is TRBJ2-7 and V is TRBV5-6; 10 bases map to TRBD1. The CDR3 loop spans 16 amino acids. V gave up 2 bases and J gave up 4 bases; unmatched junction bases: 9. CDR1 is SGHDT, CDR2 YYEEEE, per germline. CDR3 residues: CASSFRDRGPKYEQYF. In DNA form, the CDR3 reads TGTGCCAGCAGCTTCCGGGACAGGGGTCCAAAATACGAGCAGTACTTC. The variable domain in full, with the rest retrieved from reference TRBV5-6 and TRBJ2-7, is DAGVTQSPTHLIKTRGQQVTLRCSPKSGHDTVSWYQQALGQGPQFIFQYYEEEERQRGNFPDRFSGHQFPNYSSELNVNALLLGDSALYLCASSFRDRGPKYEQYFGPGTRLTVT.

This chain uses TRBV28 with TRBJ2-1; a weak D match, TRBD1 (5 bases). The V end lost 5 bases, the J end lost 4 bases, and 6 bases lay between the germline ends. CDR1 and CDR2 from the germline V gene are MDHEN and SYDVKM. This CDR3 spans 12 amino acids. The CDR3 reads CASSRQYNEQFF. The CDR3 DNA is TGTGCCAGCAGTCGACAGTACAATGAGCAGTTCTTC.

The chain is built from TRBV5-4 and TRBJ2-7; D is ambiguous. Germline V gene data show CDR1 as SGHNT and CDR2 as YYREEE (reference sequence). The V end lost 4 bases, the J end lost 0 bases, and 8 bases lay between the germline ends. CDR3 size: 13 residues. CDR3 sequence: CASSSLGSYEQYF. The CDR3 DNA is TGTGCCAGCAGCAGCCTTGGCTCCTACGAGCAGTACTTC.

As DNA, the CDR3 is TGTGCCAGCAGCTTAGTTGAGGTGGACAGGGGGCAGTTCTTC. Its protein is CASSLVEVDRGQFF. The rearrangement joins TRBV5-6 to TRBJ2-1; the match to TRBD1 covers 9 bases. V was clipped by 2 bases and J by 12 bases; unmatched bases: 9. The CDR3 covers 14 residues. CDR1 and CDR2 (germline): SGHDT, YYEEEE.